Each of the 24 T cell receptor beta chains below was sequenced from the same sample in a study of blood T cell repertoires in COVID-19. Profiled with immunoSEQ multiplex PCR; TCRdb holds only in-frame clones, not every one. Of some 300,000 clones listed, about 89% are singletons. The sample consisted of PBMCs or T cells enriched from blood (not recorded which). The receptors here all came from a woman in her thirties or forties who had recovered from COVID-19.

The CDR3 protein is CASSADREGGYTF. The CDR3 DNA sequence: TGTGCCAGCAGCGCGGACAGGGAGGGTGGCTACACCTTC. This chain uses TRBV6-5 with TRBJ1-2, with 8 bases matching TRBD1. V trimming: 6 bases; J trimming: 7 bases; junction bases outside the gene matches: 7. The CDR3 is 13 residues long. Germline values: CDR1 MNHEY, CDR2 SVGAGI.

V is TRBV25-1 and J is TRBJ1-1; possible D gene TRBD1, 6 bases. The CDR3 extends over 13 amino acids. CDR1 MGHDK and CDR2 SYGVNS come from the germline V gene. Trimming removed 5 bases at V and 1 base at J, with 8 bases between. The CDR3 sequence: CASSRQENTEAFF. CDR3 coding DNA: TGTGCCAGCAGTCGACAGGAGAACACTGAAGCTTTCTTT. The complete variable domain, with remaining parts taken from reference TRBV25-1 and TRBJ1-1, reads EADIYQTPRYLVIGTGKKITLECSQTMGHDKMYWYQQDPGMELHLIHYSYGVNSTEKGDLSSESTVSRIRTEHFPLTLESARPSHTSQYLCASSRQENTEAFFGQGTRLTVV.

The chain uses TRBV4-1 and TRBJ1-2; D is ambiguous. V dropped 3 bases and J dropped 2 bases, with 16 bases sitting between them. This CDR3 spans 16 amino acids. Germline CDR1 and CDR2: MGHRA and YSYEKL. In nucleotides, the CDR3 is TGCGCCAGCAGCCAGGGGTCCGGGAGTGGAAACTATGGCTACACCTTC. As protein: CASSQGSGSGNYGYTF.

This chain uses TRBV30 with TRBJ1-5, with D unclear. This CDR3 comprises 14 residues. The germline CDR1 and CDR2 sequences are GTSNPN and SVGIG (reference sequence). V shed 0 bases and J shed 1 base, with 7 bases lying between them. DNA of the CDR3: TGTGCCTGGAGTGTAGAAGCGAGCAATCAGCCCCAGCATTTT. Residues: CAWSVEASNQPQHF.

This chain uses TRBV7-9 with TRBJ2-7; D not resolved. Trimming cost V 5 bases and J 2 bases, with 13 bases left between them. The CDR3 length is 14 residues. Germline V gene lookup returns CDR1 SEHNR and CDR2 FQNEAQ (reference sequence). CDR3 sequence: CASSRRGSTYEQYF. DNA of the CDR3: TGTGCCAGCAGCCGACGAGGCAGCACCTACGAGCAGTACTTC. Full variable domain (missing parts from reference TRBV7-9 and TRBJ2-7): DTGVSQNPRHKITKRGQNVTFRCDPISEHNRLYWYRQTLGQGPEFLTYFQNEAQLEKSRLLSDRFSAERPKGSFSTLEIQRTEQGDSAMYLCASSRRGSTYEQYFGPGTRLTVT.

The J gene is TRBJ1-3, the V gene TRBV4-3; D is ambiguous. Germline-derived CDR1 and CDR2 are LGHNA and YSLEER. CDR3 size: 16 residues. V was cut by 0 bases and J by 4 bases, with 13 bases left in between. The CDR3 nucleotides read TGCGCCAGCAGCCAAGATCTGGGTTCGAGGGGAAACACCATATATTTT. It yields the protein CASSQDLGSRGNTIYF.

This sequence joins TRBV18 and TRBJ1-1; D possibly corresponds to TRBD1 (6 bases). Germline V gene lookup returns CDR1 KGHSH and CDR2 LQKENI. V was shortened by 6 bases and J by 4 bases, with 12 bases between the two germline ends. There are 13 residues in the CDR3. Written as DNA, the CDR3 is TGTGCCAGCTCTCGACAGGTTGCCACTGAAGCTTTCTTT. Protein sequence: CASSRQVATEAFF.

The rearrangement joins TRBV2 to TRBJ1-4; 8 nucleotides agree with TRBD1. Germline trimming cut 7 bases from V and 5 bases from J; bases unmatched to any gene: 3. The CDR3 extends over 13 amino acids. The germline gives CDR1 SNHLY, CDR2 FYNNEI. The CDR3 is CASIGTGNEKLFF. The CDR3 region has the DNA TGTGCCAGCATCGGGACAGGCAATGAAAAACTGTTTTTT.

The chain uses TRBV30 and TRBJ2-2, with a tentative D call TRBD1 (6 bases). In germline, CDR1 is GTSNPN, CDR2 SVGIG (reference sequence). V lost 3 bases and J 4 bases, leaving 18 bases between the germline ends. The CDR3 is 16 amino acids. The DNA of the CDR3 is TGTGCCTGGAGGGCTCCGAGGGGGACATTCACCGGGGAGCTGTTTTTT. It encodes CAWRAPRGTFTGELFF. Together with reference TRBV30 and TRBJ2-2, the CDR3 gives the full variable domain: SQTIHQWPATLVQPVGSPLSLECTVEGTSNPNLYWYRQAAGRGLQLLFYSVGIGQISSEVPQNLSASRPQDRQFILSSKKLLLSDSGFYLCAWRAPRGTFTGELFFGEGSRLTVL.

This CDR3 is CASSITTGDGYTF. CDR3 coding DNA: TGTGCCAGCAGCATTACCACAGGGGATGGCTACACCTTC. V and J are TRBV7-2 and TRBJ1-2; 7 bases fit TRBD1. The trim removed 5 bases at V and 6 bases at J, leaving 6 bases unmatched. Germline V gene lookup returns CDR1 SGHTA and CDR2 FQGNSA. This CDR3 spans 13 amino acids.

The rearrangement joins TRBV18 to TRBJ2-3, with a possible D match to TRBD1 (6 bases). Trimming left V 3 bases short and J 0 bases short, with 13 bases between. The CDR3 runs 16 residues. The germline CDR1 and CDR2 sequences are KGHSH and LQKENI. The CDR3 nucleotides are TGTGCCAGCTCACCCCTGGACAGCCCTAGCACAGATACGCAGTATTTT. It translates to CASSPLDSPSTDTQYF.

J is TRBJ1-3 and V is TRBV7-2, with D tentatively TRBD1 (6 bases). Trimming took off 0 bases at V and 4 bases at J, with 10 bases between the two ends. The CDR3 has 15 residues. The germline CDR1 and CDR2 sequences are SGHTA and FQGNSA. The CDR3 sequence is CASSLAVRGGNTIYF. The CDR3 DNA is TGTGCCAGCAGCTTAGCGGTCAGGGGCGGAAACACCATATATTTT.

V and J are TRBV18 and TRBJ1-3; 7 positions match TRBD1. CDR3 length: 14 amino acids. J gave up 5 bases and V 2 bases, and 3 bases lay outside the gene matches. Germline V gives CDR1 KGHSH, CDR2 LQKENI. The CDR3 sequence is CASSPGTVRNTIYF. The DNA of the CDR3 is TGTGCCAGCTCACCAGGGACAGTGAGAAACACCATATATTTT.

CDR3 sequence: CASSQGIQGGETQYF. The CDR3 nucleotides read TGCGCCAGCAGCCAAGGGATCCAGGGCGGAGAGACCCAGTACTTC. The chain couples TRBV5-1 to TRBJ2-5; TRBD1 might be the D (5 bases). The length of the CDR3 is 15 residues. With 4 bases removed from V and 4 bases from J, the gap between germline ends came to 17 bases. Per the germline V gene, CDR1 is SGHRS and CDR2 is YFSETQ.

The CDR3: CASHADRTGYGYTF. The CDR3 bases are TGTGCCAGCCACGCGGACAGGACGGGCTATGGCTACACCTTC. V and J are TRBV4-2 and TRBJ1-2; 7 bases agree with TRBD1. The germline V gene has CDR1 LGHNA and CDR2 YNFKEQ. V was clipped by 8 bases and J by 4 bases; unmatched bases: 10. This CDR3 has 14 residues.

The V gene is TRBV5-5, the J gene TRBJ2-5, with a tentative D call TRBD1 (6 bases). Germline CDR1 SGHKS, CDR2 YYEKEE (reference sequence). The CDR3 sequence is 14 residues long. V was pared by 2 bases and J by 4 bases, with 12 bases between. The CDR3 region is CASSLGQLAETQYF. The CDR3 DNA sequence: TGTGCCAGCAGCTTAGGACAGTTAGCAGAGACCCAGTACTTC. The variable domain in full, completed from reference TRBV5-5 and TRBJ2-5, reads DAGVTQSPTHLIKTRGQQVTLRCSPISGHKSVSWYQQVLGQGPQFIFQYYEKEERGRGNFPDRFSARQFPNYSSELNVNALLLGDSALYLCASSLGQLAETQYFGPGTRLLVL.

This chain uses TRBV5-1 with TRBJ1-1; 7 bases agree with TRBD1. Germline loops: CDR1 SGHRS, CDR2 YFSETQ. Unmatched junction bases numbered 2, after V lost 0 bases and J lost 3 bases. CDR3 length equals 14 residues. The DNA for the CDR3 is TGCGCCAGCAGCTTGGGACAGGGATACACTGAAGCTTTCTTT. As protein: CASSLGQGYTEAFF.

This sequence joins TRBV6-5 and TRBJ1-1; tentative D call: TRBD1 (6 bases). The CDR3 length is 15 residues. CDR1 is MNHEY, CDR2 SVGAGI, per germline. The germline V and J ends were trimmed by 5 bases and 4 bases, with 17 bases remaining between them. The CDR3 reads CASSPRRGAGTEAFF. CDR3 bases: TGTGCCAGCAGTCCCCGCCGGGGGGCGGGCACTGAAGCTTTCTTT.

The chain uses TRBV7-2 and TRBJ1-6, with D possibly being TRBD1 (5 bases). Trimming shortened V by 1 base and J by 12 bases, and 7 bases separated the two germline ends. CDR1 is SGHTA and CDR2 is FQGNSA in the germline V gene. This CDR3 is built from 12 residues. The CDR3 nucleotides read TGTGCCAGCAGCTTAGTCAGGGAACCCCTCCACTTT. Protein: CASSLVREPLHF.

This clone was found once. This chain joins TRBV2 and TRBJ2-7; 12 bases match TRBD2. In germline, CDR1 is SNHLY, CDR2 FYNNEI. Trimming took 2 bases from V and 5 from J; bases not matched to a gene: 4. The CDR3 extends over 15 amino acids. The CDR3 spells CASSESSGRANEQYF. The CDR3 coding sequence is TGTGCCAGCAGTGAATCTAGCGGGAGGGCCAACGAGCAGTACTTC.

The chain combines TRBV19 with TRBJ1-2; a possible D gene is TRBD1 (5 bases). Germline V gene data show CDR1 as LNHDA and CDR2 as SQIVND (reference sequence). Trimming stripped 9 bases from V and 8 bases from J, with 19 bases between. CDR3 length: 13 amino acids. CDR3 nucleotides: TGTGCCAGCGCTGCCAACTCAGGGTTCGGCTACACCTTC. It codes for CASAANSGFGYTF.

This chain joins TRBV28 and TRBJ1-2; D is possibly TRBD1 (5 bases). Trimming took 5 bases from V and 4 from J, leaving 20 bases between them. This CDR3 spans 16 amino acids. CDR1 MDHEN and CDR2 SYDVKM come from the germline V gene. The CDR3 DNA follows: TGTGCCAGCAGTCAAAGAGGCGGGGGGGTCCCCTATGGCTACACCTTC. Encoded protein: CASSQRGGGVPYGYTF.

The J gene is TRBJ1-3, the V gene TRBV5-5, with D hard to call. V lost 0 bases and J 1 base, leaving 11 bases between the germline ends. Germline CDR1 is SGHKS and CDR2 is YYEKEE (reference sequence). CDR3 size: 16 residues. The CDR3 DNA follows: TGTGCCAGCAGCTTGGCGGGGTCCTGGTCTGGAAACACCATATATTTT. Translation: CASSLAGSWSGNTIYF.

This clone was recorded only once. This rearrangement joins TRBV4-1 to TRBJ2-2; possible D gene TRBD2, 5 bases. The length of the CDR3 is 16 residues. V lost 1 base, J lost 1 base, and 10 bases lay in between. Germline V gene sequence: CDR1 MGHRA, CDR2 YSYEKL. The chain's CDR3 is CASSQGISGNTGELFF. The CDR3 nucleotides read TGCGCCAGCAGCCAAGGGATCAGCGGGAACACCGGGGAGCTGTTTTTT.